This T cell receptor (beta chain) was retrieved from a study of long-term antiretroviral therapy in people with HIV. Samples were assayed with immunoSEQ v3.0 at survey level. TCRdb's copy holds only in-frame clones and misses some; the assay was immunoSEQ multiplex PCR. The data show 20,000 to 25,000 clones, over 70% seen once. The sequence was obtained from a man aged 50 or older with HIV. The starting material was unsorted PBMCs, obtained 0.3 years after starting antiretroviral therapy.

Here the CDR3 DNA reads TGTGCCTGGAGTGTGTCTTGGGACAAGGCTACCGAGCAGTACTTC. Translating gives CAWSVSWDKATEQYF. The chain links TRBV30 to TRBJ2-7; D is perhaps TRBD1 (6 bases). With 0 bases removed from V and 6 bases from J, the gap between germline ends came to 18 bases. The CDR3 is 15 residues long. The germline V gene has CDR1 GTSNPN and CDR2 SVGIG (reference sequence). The full variable domain, rest sourced from reference TRBV30 and TRBJ2-7, is SQTIHQWPATLVQPVGSPLSLECTVEGTSNPNLYWYRQAAGRGLQLLFYSVGIGQISSEVPQNLSASRPQDRQFILSSKKLLLSDSGFYLCAWSVSWDKATEQYFGPGTRLTVT.